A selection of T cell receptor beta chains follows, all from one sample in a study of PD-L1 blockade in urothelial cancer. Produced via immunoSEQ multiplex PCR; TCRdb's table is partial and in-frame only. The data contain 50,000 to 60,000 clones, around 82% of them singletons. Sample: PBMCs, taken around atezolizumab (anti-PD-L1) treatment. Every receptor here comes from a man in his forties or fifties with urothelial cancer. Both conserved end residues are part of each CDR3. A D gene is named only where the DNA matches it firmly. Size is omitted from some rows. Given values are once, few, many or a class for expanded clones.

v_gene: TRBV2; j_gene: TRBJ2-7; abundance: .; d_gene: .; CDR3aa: CASSATKEQYF; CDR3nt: TGTGCCAGCAGTGCGACTAAAGAGCAGTACTTC
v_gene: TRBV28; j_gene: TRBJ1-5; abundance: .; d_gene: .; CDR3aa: CASSSIPGSNQPQHF; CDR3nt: TGTGCCAGCAGTTCCATTCCAGGTAGCAATCAGCCCCAGCATTTT
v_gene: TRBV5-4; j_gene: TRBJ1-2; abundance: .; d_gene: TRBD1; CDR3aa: CASSPDRGLNYGYTF; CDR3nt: TGTGCCAGCAGCCCCGACAGGGGACTTAACTATGGCTACACCTTC
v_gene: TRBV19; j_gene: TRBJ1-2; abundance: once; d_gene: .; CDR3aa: CASSDQAGGYGYTF; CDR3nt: TGTGCCAGTAGTGACCAGGCCGGGGGCTATGGCTACACCTTC
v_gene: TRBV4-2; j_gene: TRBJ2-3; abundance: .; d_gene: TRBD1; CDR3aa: CASSQQQGYPTDTQYF; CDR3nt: TGTGCCAGCAGCCAACAACAGGGGTATCCCACAGATACGCAGTATTTT
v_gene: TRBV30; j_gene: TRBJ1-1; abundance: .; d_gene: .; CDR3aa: CAWMAGISSGGEAFF; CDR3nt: TGTGCCTGGATGGCGGGAATATCCTCCGGGGGTGAAGCTTTCTTT
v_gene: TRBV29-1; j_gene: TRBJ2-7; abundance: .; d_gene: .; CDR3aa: CSVVEGTYEQYF; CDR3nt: TGCAGCGTTGTGGAGGGCACTTACGAGCAGTACTTC
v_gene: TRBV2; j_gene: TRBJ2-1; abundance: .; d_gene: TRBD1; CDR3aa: CASRKQGASYNEQFF; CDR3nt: TGTGCCAGCAGAAAACAGGGGGCGTCTTACAATGAGCAGTTCTTC
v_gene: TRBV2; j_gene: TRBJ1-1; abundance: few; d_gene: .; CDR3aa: CANTDGNTEAFF; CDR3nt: TGTGCCAACACAGACGGAAACACTGAAGCTTTCTTT
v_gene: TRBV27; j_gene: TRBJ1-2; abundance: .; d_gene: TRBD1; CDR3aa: CASSGDSYGYTF; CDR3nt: TGTGCCAGCAGTGGGGACAGCTATGGCTACACCTTC
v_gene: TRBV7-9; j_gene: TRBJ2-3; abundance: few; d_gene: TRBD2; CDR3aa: CASSSPTGLAADTQYF; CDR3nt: TGTGCCAGCAGTTCGCCGACAGGACTAGCGGCAGATACGCAGTATTTT
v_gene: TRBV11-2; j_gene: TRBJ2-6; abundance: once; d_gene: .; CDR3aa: CASDFSRGLGANVLTF; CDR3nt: TGTGCCAGCGACTTTTCGAGGGGACTGGGGGCCAACGTCCTGACTTTC
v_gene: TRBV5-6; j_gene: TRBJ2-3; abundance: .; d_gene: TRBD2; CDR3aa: CASSFDRDYQTDTQYF; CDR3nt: TGTGCCAGCAGCTTCGACCGGGACTACCAGACAGATACGCAGTATTTT
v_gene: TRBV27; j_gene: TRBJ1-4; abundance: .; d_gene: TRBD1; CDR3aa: CASSGGTGLRLFF; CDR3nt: TGTGCCAGCAGCGGAGGGACAGGGCTTAGACTGTTTTTT
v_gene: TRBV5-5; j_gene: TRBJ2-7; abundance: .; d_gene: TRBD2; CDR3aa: CASTYSGSPSYEQYF; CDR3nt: TGTGCCAGCACCTATAGCGGGAGCCCCTCCTACGAGCAGTACTTC
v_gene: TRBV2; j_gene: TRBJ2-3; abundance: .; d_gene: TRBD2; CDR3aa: CASRGSGEYTDTQYF; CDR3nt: TGTGCCAGCAGGGGAAGCGGGGAATACACAGATACGCAGTATTTT
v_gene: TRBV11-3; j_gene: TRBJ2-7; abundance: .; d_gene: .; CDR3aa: CASSSGVSYEQYF; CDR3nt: TGTGCCAGCAGCTCAGGGGTCAGCTACGAGCAGTACTTC
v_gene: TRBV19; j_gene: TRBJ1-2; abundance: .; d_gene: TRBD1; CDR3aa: CASSIRTGNYGYTF; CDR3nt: TGTGCCAGTAGTATCAGGACAGGGAACTATGGCTACACCTTC
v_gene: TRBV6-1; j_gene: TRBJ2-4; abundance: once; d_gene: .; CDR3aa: CASSEIQGSPKNIQYF; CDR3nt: TGTGCCAGCAGTGAAATTCAGGGGAGCCCGAAAAACATTCAGTACTTC
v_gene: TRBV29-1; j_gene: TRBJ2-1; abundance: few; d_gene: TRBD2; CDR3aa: CSVTSGTINEQFF; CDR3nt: TGCAGCGTGACTAGCGGGACCATCAATGAGCAGTTCTTC
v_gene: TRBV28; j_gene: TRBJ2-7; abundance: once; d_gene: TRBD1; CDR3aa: CASSLQGYEQYF; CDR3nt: TGTGCCAGCAGCTTACAGGGGTACGAGCAGTACTTC
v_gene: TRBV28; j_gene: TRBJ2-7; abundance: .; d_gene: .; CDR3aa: CASSLTGKSYEQYF; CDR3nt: TGTGCCAGCAGTTTAACAGGGAAGTCCTACGAGCAGTACTTC
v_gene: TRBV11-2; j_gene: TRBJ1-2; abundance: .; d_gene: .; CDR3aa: CASRGEAFYGYTF; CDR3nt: TGTGCCAGCAGGGGTGAGGCCTTCTATGGCTACACCTTC
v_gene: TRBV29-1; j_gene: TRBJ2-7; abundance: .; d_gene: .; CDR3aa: CSVEGLGVYEQYF; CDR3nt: TGCAGCGTTGAGGGACTGGGGGTGTACGAGCAGTACTTC
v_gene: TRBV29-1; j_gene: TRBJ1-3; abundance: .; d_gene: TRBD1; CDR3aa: CSVGTIDRGGNTIYF; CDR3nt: TGCAGCGTTGGAACTATTGACAGGGGAGGAAACACCATATATTTT
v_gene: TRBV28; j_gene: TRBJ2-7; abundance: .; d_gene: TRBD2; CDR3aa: CASQRGPSYEQYF; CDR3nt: TGTGCCAGTCAGCGGGGGCCCTCCTACGAGCAGTACTTC
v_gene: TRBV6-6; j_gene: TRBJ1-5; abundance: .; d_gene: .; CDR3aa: CASSYGQARGQPQHF; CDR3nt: TGTGCCAGCAGTTACGGGCAGGCCCGGGGTCAGCCCCAGCATTTT
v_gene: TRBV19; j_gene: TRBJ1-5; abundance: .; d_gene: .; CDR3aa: CASSIPGSNQPQHF; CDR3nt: TGTGCCAGTAGTATCCCCGGTAGCAATCAGCCCCAGCATTTT
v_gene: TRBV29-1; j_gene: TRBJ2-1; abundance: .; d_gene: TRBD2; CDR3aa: CSAKQREGSYNEQFF; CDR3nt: TGCAGCGCGAAGCAGCGGGAGGGTTCCTACAATGAGCAGTTCTTC
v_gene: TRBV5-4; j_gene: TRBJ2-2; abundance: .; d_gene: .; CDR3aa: CASSWEFTGELFF; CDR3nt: TGTGCCAGCAGCTGGGAGTTCACCGGGGAGCTGTTTTTT
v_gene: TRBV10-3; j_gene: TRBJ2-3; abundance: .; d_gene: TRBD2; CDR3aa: CAISPSSGTDTQYF; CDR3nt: TGTGCCATCAGCCCGTCTAGCGGGACAGATACGCAGTATTTT
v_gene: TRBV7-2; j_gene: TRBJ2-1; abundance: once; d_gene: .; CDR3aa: CASSLKKREQFF; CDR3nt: TGTGCCAGCAGCTTGAAGAAGCGTGAGCAGTTCTTC
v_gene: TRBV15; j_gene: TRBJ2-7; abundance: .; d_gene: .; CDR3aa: CATSSLGQLTSSYEQYF; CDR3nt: TGTGCCACCAGCAGTCTCGGACAGTTGACGAGCTCCTACGAGCAGTACTTC
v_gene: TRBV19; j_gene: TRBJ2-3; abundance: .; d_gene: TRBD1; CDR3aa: CASSIGTGYSTDTQYF; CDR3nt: TGTGCCAGTAGTATCGGGACAGGGTATAGCACAGATACGCAGTATTTT
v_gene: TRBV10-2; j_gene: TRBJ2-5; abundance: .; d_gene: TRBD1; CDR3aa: CGVQGEEVETQYF; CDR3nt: TGCGGGGTACAGGGGGAGGAGGTAGAGACCCAGTACTTC
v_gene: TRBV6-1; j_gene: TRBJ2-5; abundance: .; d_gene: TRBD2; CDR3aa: CASFSGMLLKETQYF; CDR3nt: TGTGCCAGCTTTAGCGGGATGCTCTTAAAAGAGACCCAGTACTTC
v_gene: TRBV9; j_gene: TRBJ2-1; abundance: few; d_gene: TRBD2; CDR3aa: CASSVSSGSNEQFF; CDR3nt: TGTGCCAGCAGCGTTTCTAGCGGGAGCAATGAGCAGTTCTTC
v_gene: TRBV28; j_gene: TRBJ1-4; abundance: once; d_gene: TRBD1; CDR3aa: CASSPSQGQIGNEKLFF; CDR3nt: TGTGCCAGCAGTCCGTCACAGGGACAGATAGGGAATGAAAAACTGTTTTTT
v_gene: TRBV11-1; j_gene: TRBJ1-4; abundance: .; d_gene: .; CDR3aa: CASSPGRGGLDEKLFF; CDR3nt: TGTGCCAGCAGCCCAGGCCGGGGGGGATTGGATGAAAAACTGTTTTTT
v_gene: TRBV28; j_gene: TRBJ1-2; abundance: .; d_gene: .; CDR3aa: CASSLSGGYGYTF; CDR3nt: TGTGCCAGCAGTTTATCGGGGGGCTATGGCTACACCTTC
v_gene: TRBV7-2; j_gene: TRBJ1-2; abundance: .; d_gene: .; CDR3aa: CASSLGTASYGYTF; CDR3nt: TGTGCCAGCAGCTTAGGGACAGCCTCTTATGGCTACACCTTC
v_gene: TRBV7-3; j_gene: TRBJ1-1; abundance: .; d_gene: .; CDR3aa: CASSAGTGTEAFF; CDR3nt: TGTGCCAGCAGCGCCGGAACGGGCACTGAAGCTTTCTTT
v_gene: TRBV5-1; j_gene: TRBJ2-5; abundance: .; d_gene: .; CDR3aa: CASSLQETQYF; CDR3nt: TGCGCCAGCAGCTTGCAGGAGACCCAGTACTTC
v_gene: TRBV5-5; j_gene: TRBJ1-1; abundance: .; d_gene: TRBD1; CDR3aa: CASSFDRVNTEAFF; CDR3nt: TGTGCCAGCAGCTTCGACAGGGTTAACACTGAAGCTTTCTTT
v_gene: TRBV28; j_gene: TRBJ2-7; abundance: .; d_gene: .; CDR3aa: CASIAASASSYEQYF; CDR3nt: TGTGCCAGCATCGCAGCTAGCGCGAGCTCCTACGAGCAGTACTTC
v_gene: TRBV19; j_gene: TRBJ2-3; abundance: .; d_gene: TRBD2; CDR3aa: CAASEREGPDTQYF; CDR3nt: TGTGCCGCATCGGAGCGGGAGGGCCCTGATACGCAGTATTTT
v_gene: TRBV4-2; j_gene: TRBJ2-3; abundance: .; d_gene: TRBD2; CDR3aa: CASSPSGETDTQYF; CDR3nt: TGTGCCAGCAGCCCTAGCGGGGAAACAGATACGCAGTATTTT
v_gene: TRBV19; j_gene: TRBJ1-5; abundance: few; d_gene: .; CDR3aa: CASSKTSYSNQPQHF; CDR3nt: TGTGCCAGTAGCAAAACAAGTTATAGCAATCAGCCCCAGCATTTT
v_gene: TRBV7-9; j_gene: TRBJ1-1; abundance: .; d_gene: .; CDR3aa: CASSPVNTEAFF; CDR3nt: TGTGCCAGCAGCCCGGTGAACACTGAAGCTTTCTTT
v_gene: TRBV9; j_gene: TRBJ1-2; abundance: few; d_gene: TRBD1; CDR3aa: CASSAGGYSGYTF; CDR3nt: TGTGCCAGCAGCGCAGGGGGTTACTCTGGCTACACCTTC
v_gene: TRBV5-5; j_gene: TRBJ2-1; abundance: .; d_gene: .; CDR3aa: CASSLARYEQFF; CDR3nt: TGTGCCAGCTCTCTGGCACGTTACGAGCAGTTCTTC
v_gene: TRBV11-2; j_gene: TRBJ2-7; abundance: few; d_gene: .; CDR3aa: CASSSSWGESYEQYF; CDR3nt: TGTGCCAGCAGCTCCTCCTGGGGGGAAAGCTACGAGCAGTACTTC
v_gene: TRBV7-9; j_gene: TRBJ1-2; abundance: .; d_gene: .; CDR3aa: CASSLPLGAYGYTF; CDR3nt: TGTGCCAGCAGCTTACCCCTAGGCGCCTATGGCTACACCTTC
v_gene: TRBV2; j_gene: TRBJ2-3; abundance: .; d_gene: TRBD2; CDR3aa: CASSLAGASTDTQYF; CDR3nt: TGTGCCAGCAGCCTAGCGGGAGCGAGCACAGATACGCAGTATTTT
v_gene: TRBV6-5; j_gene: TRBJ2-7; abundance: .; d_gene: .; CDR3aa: CASRAQGRDEQYF; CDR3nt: TGTGCCAGCAGGGCACAGGGCCGGGACGAGCAGTACTTC
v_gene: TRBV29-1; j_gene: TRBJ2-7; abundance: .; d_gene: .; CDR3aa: CSVGLGRYYEQYF; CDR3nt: TGCAGCGTCGGACTTGGGCGGTACTACGAGCAGTACTTC
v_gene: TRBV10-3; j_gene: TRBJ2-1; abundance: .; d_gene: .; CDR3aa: CAISGGTLGEQFF; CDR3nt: TGTGCCATCAGTGGGGGCACATTGGGTGAGCAGTTCTTC
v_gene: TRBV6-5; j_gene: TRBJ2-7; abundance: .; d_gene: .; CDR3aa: CASSYSRERSYEQYF; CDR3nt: TGTGCCAGCAGTTACAGTCGGGAAAGATCCTACGAGCAGTACTTC